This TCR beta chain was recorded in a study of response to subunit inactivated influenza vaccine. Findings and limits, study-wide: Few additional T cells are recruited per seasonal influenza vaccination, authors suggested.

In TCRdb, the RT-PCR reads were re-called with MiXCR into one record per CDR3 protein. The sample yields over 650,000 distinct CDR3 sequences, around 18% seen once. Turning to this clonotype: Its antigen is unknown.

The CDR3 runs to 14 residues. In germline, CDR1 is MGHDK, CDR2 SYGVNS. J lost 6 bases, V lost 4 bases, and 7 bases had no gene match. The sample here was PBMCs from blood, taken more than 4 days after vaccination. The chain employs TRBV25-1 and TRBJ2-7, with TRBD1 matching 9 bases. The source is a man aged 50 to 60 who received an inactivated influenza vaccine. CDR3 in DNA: TGTGCCAGCAGTGCCCATGTACAGGGGGCCGAGCAGTACTTC. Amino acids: CASSAHVQGAEQYF.